This TCR beta chain was captured in a study of blood T cell repertoires in COVID-19. Turning to the study itself: T cells, B-cell-depleted T cells, or PBMCs supplied cDNA or gDNA.

V dropped 4 bases and J dropped 2 bases, with 12 bases sitting between them. CDR1 and CDR2 from the germline V gene are SGHRS and YFSETQ. The CDR3 loop spans 15 amino acids. This clone was seen just once. Authors' processing steps: Amplification from reference gene primers served as the basis for estimated nucleated cell counts. The assay was immunoSEQ multiplex PCR, and TCRdb's table has in-frame clones only and misses some. Clone size and the V and J calls come from that table; the DNA yielded D and trimming. The sample lists 70,000 to 100,000 clones, around 90% occurring once. The TCR sequence derives from a human donor in a cohort sampled during active COVID-19. J is TRBJ2-2 and V is TRBV5-1; D remains unclear. The specimen sequenced was peripheral blood. In nucleotides, the CDR3 is TGCGCCAGCAGCCCCACTCCTAAAAACACCGGGGAGCTGTTTTTT. It encodes CASSPTPKNTGELFF.